Shown below are 21 T cell receptor beta chains from a single sample sequenced in a study of cytomegalovirus exposure and HLA in healthy donors. The PCR contained 60 Vbeta and 13 Jbeta primers. Sequencing was performed with immunoSEQ multiplex PCR; in TCRdb, only in-frame clones are kept and a portion is missing. The sample contains fewer than 150,000 clones, around 79% of which appear only once. Sequencing was performed on PBMCs. All receptors come from a woman in her thirties or forties in good health and CMV-seronegative.

This chain links TRBV5-4 with TRBJ2-1, with D uncertain. CDR3 length: 13 amino acids. Germline values: CDR1 SGHNT, CDR2 YYREEE (reference sequence). Between the trimmed V and J ends, which lost 0 bases and 5 bases, there was a span of 6 bases. The CDR3 is CASSLVWHNEQFF. The CDR3 DNA follows: TGTGCCAGCAGCTTGGTGTGGCACAATGAGCAGTTCTTC.

V and J are TRBV28 and TRBJ2-5, with D perhaps TRBD2 (5 bases). The length of the CDR3 is 15 residues. Trimming removed 6 bases at V and 1 base at J, with 15 bases between. Germline V gives CDR1 MDHEN, CDR2 SYDVKM. The CDR3 region has the DNA TGTGCCAGCAGAACCCTCGGAGCGGCCCAAGAGACCCAGTACTTC. Translating it yields CASRTLGAAQETQYF.

This chain uses TRBV19 with TRBJ2-7, with D perhaps TRBD1 (6 bases). With 4 bases removed from V and 1 base from J, the gap between germline ends came to 11 bases. Looked up from germline, CDR1 is LNHDA and CDR2 is SQIVND (reference sequence). The CDR3 runs to 14 residues. The CDR3 DNA is TGTGCCAGTAGTAACCGGGACACTTCCTACGAGCAGTACTTC. It codes for CASSNRDTSYEQYF. Drawing the rest from reference TRBV19 and TRBJ2-7, the complete variable domain is DGGITQSPKYLFRKEGQNVTLSCEQNLNHDAMYWYRQDPGQGLRLIYYSQIVNDFQKGDIAEGYSVSREKKESFPLTVTSAQKNPTAFYLCASSNRDTSYEQYFGPGTRLTVT.

This clone was observed a handful of times. The J gene is TRBJ2-5, the V gene TRBV6-6; TRBD2 is a possible D gene (6 bases). The last part of the DNA fits TRBJ2-7 better; the J call may be wrong. Germline assignment: CDR1 MNHNY and CDR2 SVGAGI (reference sequence). The CDR3 contains 15 residues. In nucleotides, the CDR3 is TGTGCCAGTCTGTACCCGGCGGGGAGCTCCTACGAGCAGTACTTC. Protein sequence: CASLYPAGSSYEQYF.

The chain combines TRBV30 with TRBJ1-2; D gene unclear. V was shortened by 5 bases and J by 5 bases, with 15 bases between the two germline ends. CDR1 GTSNPN and CDR2 SVGIG come from the germline V gene (reference sequence). The CDR3 contains 13 residues. CDR3 residues: CAWAHASRYGYTF. The CDR3 region has the DNA TGTGCCTGGGCCCACGCTTCGAGGTATGGCTACACCTTC. Using reference TRBV30 and TRBJ1-2 for the parts outside the CDR3, the full variable domain is SQTIHQWPATLVQPVGSPLSLECTVEGTSNPNLYWYRQAAGRGLQLLFYSVGIGQISSEVPQNLSASRPQDRQFILSSKKLLLSDSGFYLCAWAHASRYGYTFGSGTRLTVV.

J is TRBJ1-5 and V is TRBV5-8, with D unresolved. Germline assignment: CDR1 SGHTS and CDR2 YDEGEE. Trimming removed 4 bases from V and 3 bases from J, with 17 bases in between. The CDR3 runs to 16 residues. The CDR3 sequence: CASSPQEAAINQPQHF. In DNA, the CDR3 is TGTGCCAGCAGCCCGCAGGAGGCAGCCATCAATCAGCCCCAGCATTTT. Supplemented by reference TRBV5-8 and TRBJ1-5, the full variable domain reads EAGVTQSPTHLIKTRGQQATLRCSPISGHTSVYWYQQALGLGLQFLLWYDEGEERNRGNFPPRFSGRQFPNYSSELNVNALELEDSALYLCASSPQEAAINQPQHFGDGTRLSIL.

This sequence joins TRBV4-2 and TRBJ2-1; 12 bases match TRBD1. CDR3 size: 18 residues. Germline lookup yields CDR1 LGHNA and CDR2 YNFKEQ. The V and J ends lost 0 bases and 9 bases, in that order; junction bases with no gene match: 12. In nucleotides, the CDR3 is TGTGCCAGCAGCCAAGATCTTGTTAGGGACAGGGGGCGAGTTGAGCAGTTCTTC. As protein: CASSQDLVRDRGRVEQFF.

J is TRBJ1-1 and V is TRBV6-6, with 9 bases that match TRBD1. Losses at the gene ends were 4 bases for V and 5 bases for J; bases not matched to a gene: 5. Germline CDR1 MNHNY, CDR2 SVGAGI (reference sequence). This CDR3 has 14 amino acids. As DNA, the CDR3 is TGTGCCAGCAGTTCCGCACAGGGGGCAACTGAAGCTTTCTTT. Translating it yields CASSSAQGATEAFF.

V is TRBV5-5 and J is TRBJ2-3; D possibly corresponds to TRBD1 (5 bases). Germline CDR1 SGHKS, CDR2 YYEKEE (reference sequence). There are 16 residues in the CDR3. Trimming cost V 2 bases and J 6 bases, with 19 bases left between them. DNA for the CDR3: TGTGCCAGCAGCTTAATGTTGAGCCAGGGTTGGGATACGCAGTATTTT. Protein: CASSLMLSQGWDTQYF.

The chain employs TRBV6-6 and TRBJ1-4, with TRBD1 identical over 8 bases. V dropped 5 bases and J dropped 8; count of bases not matched to a gene: 10. CDR3 length: 15 residues. Germline loops: CDR1 MNHNY, CDR2 SVGAGI (reference sequence). Written as DNA, the CDR3 is TGTGCCAGCAGTCCTCGACAGGGGAGGAACGAAAAACTGTTTTTT. It translates to CASSPRQGRNEKLFF.

The CDR3 protein is CASSSTGRGDIQYF. DNA of the CDR3: TGTGCCAGCAGCTCCACAGGGAGAGGAGACATTCAGTACTTC. This chain links TRBV11-3 with TRBJ2-4, with D maybe TRBD1 (6 bases). The V and J ends lost 4 bases and 8 bases respectively, with 15 bases between them. Germline-derived CDR1 and CDR2 are SGHNT and YENEEA. This CDR3 is 14 amino acids long.

This clone was seen a handful of times. V gene TRBV7-2 combines with J gene TRBJ2-5, with 14 positions matching TRBD2. Trimming took 4 bases from V and 13 from J; bases not matched to a gene: 11. CDR3 length: 15 amino acids. Germline CDR1 and CDR2: SGHTA and FQGNSA. CDR3 amino acids: CASSSATSGRASPYF. The DNA of the CDR3 is TGTGCCAGCAGCTCTGCGACTAGCGGGAGGGCCTCGCCGTACTTC.

The rearrangement joins TRBV18 to TRBJ1-2; TRBD1 matches at 7 bases. CDR3 length: 17 residues. J was trimmed by 4 bases and V by 0 bases; bases with no gene match: 11. CDR1 and CDR2 (germline): KGHSH, LQKENI. CDR3 bases: TGTGCCAGCTCACCACCGGACTCTAGGTCAGGGGGCTATGGCTACACCTTC. Encoded protein: CASSPPDSRSGGYGYTF.

The chain joins TRBV5-1 to TRBJ2-3; TRBD2 might be the D (5 bases). Between the trimmed V and J ends, which lost 0 bases and 0 bases, there was a span of 8 bases. CDR1 and CDR2 (germline): SGHRS, YFSETQ. The CDR3 runs to 15 residues. This chain's CDR3 is CASSLVPSSTDTQYF. CDR3 DNA: TGCGCCAGCAGCTTGGTCCCTAGCAGCACAGATACGCAGTATTTT.

This clone was detected a few times. The gene calls are TRBV18 and TRBJ2-3, with 7 bases identical to TRBD2. The ends lost 3 bases at V and 0 bases at J; junction bases unmatched: 6. The germline V gene encodes CDR1 KGHSH and CDR2 LQKENI. The CDR3 consists of 16 residues. CDR3 sequence: CASSPLERGSTDTQYF. CDR3 nucleotide sequence: TGTGCCAGCTCACCCTTGGAGCGGGGCAGCACAGATACGCAGTATTTT.

This chain joins TRBV4-3 and TRBJ2-1; D remains unclear. Trimming removed 0 bases at V and 4 bases at J, with 22 bases between. Germline-derived CDR1 and CDR2 are LGHNA and YSLEER. The CDR3 totals 19 residues. In DNA, the CDR3 is TGCGCCAGCAGCCAAGATCTTGGTGGTCGAAAGCCCTTATACAATGAGCAGTTCTTC. Its translation is CASSQDLGGRKPLYNEQFF.

The chain joins TRBV9 to TRBJ2-1; 7 nucleotides agree with TRBD1. V lost 1 base and J lost 3; bases outside the gene matches: 4. CDR1 is SGDLS and CDR2 is YYNGEE in the germline V gene. This CDR3 comprises 15 residues. This CDR3 is CASSVSQGIYNEQFF. Here the CDR3 DNA reads TGTGCCAGCAGCGTATCACAGGGGATCTACAATGAGCAGTTCTTC.

J is TRBJ2-3 and V is TRBV5-6, with 9 bases aligning to TRBD1. The V gene end was trimmed by 4 bases and the J gene end by 3 bases; junction bases not matched to a gene: 6. The CDR3 is made up of 15 amino acids. Germline V gives CDR1 SGHDT, CDR2 YYEEEE. CDR3 protein: CASSRSGTGTDTQYF. In DNA form, the CDR3 reads TGTGCCAGCAGCCGATCCGGGACAGGGACAGATACGCAGTATTTT. The whole variable domain, remainder taken from reference TRBV5-6 and TRBJ2-3, is DAGVTQSPTHLIKTRGQQVTLRCSPKSGHDTVSWYQQALGQGPQFIFQYYEEEERQRGNFPDRFSGHQFPNYSSELNVNALLLGDSALYLCASSRSGTGTDTQYFGPGTRLTVL.

The chain recombines TRBV18 with TRBJ1-5; D might be TRBD1 (6 bases). Trimming removed 4 bases at V and 0 bases at J, with 10 bases between. Looked up from germline, CDR1 is KGHSH and CDR2 is LQKENI. The CDR3 spans 15 residues. DNA of the CDR3: TGTGCCAGCTCACAGGACAGATATAGCAATCAGCCCCAGCATTTT. Translated: CASSQDRYSNQPQHF.

This clone was found a few times. The same CDR3 is also encoded by other DNA sequences in this sample. The CDR3 here is CASSIDRGGNQPQHF. The CDR3 DNA is TGTGCCAGTAGTATCGACAGGGGGGGAAATCAGCCCCAGCATTTT. This rearrangement joins TRBV19 to TRBJ1-5; 9 bases are shared with TRBD1. The CDR3 length is 15 residues. V was pared by 3 bases and J by 4 bases, with 4 bases of the junction left unmatched. CDR1 and CDR2 (germline): LNHDA, SQIVND (reference sequence). Filled out from reference TRBV19 and TRBJ1-5, the complete variable domain reads DGGITQSPKYLFRKEGQNVTLSCEQNLNHDAMYWYRQDPGQGLRLIYYSQIVNDFQKGDIAEGYSVSREKKESFPLTVTSAQKNPTAFYLCASSIDRGGNQPQHFGDGTRLSIL.

The count of this clone is one. The chain combines TRBV5-1 with TRBJ2-5, with 14 bases aligning to TRBD2. Germline loops: CDR1 SGHRS, CDR2 YFSETQ. This CDR3 comprises 16 residues. The ends lost 4 bases at V and 5 bases at J; junction bases unmatched: 7. The CDR3: CASSIGTSGSTETQYF. The CDR3 nucleotides are TGCGCCAGCAGCATAGGGACTAGCGGGAGCACGGAGACCCAGTACTTC.